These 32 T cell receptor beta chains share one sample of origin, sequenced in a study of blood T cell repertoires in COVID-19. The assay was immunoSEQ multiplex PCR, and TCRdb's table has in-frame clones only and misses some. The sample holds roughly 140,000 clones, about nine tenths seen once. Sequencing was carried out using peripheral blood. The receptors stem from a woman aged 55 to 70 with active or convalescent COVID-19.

CDR3 sequence: CASSIGTGGGNEQFF. CDR3 bases: TGTGCCAGTAGTATCGGGACAGGGGGTGGCAATGAGCAGTTCTTC. The chain employs TRBV19 and TRBJ2-1, with 11 bases that match TRBD1. CDR3 length: 15 amino acids. Germline-derived CDR1 and CDR2 are LNHDA and SQIVND (reference sequence). V shed 3 bases and J 6 bases; nucleotides not matched to a gene: 4. The variable domain in full, with the rest retrieved from reference TRBV19 and TRBJ2-1, is DGGITQSPKYLFRKEGQNVTLSCEQNLNHDAMYWYRQDPGQGLRLIYYSQIVNDFQKGDIAEGYSVSREKKESFPLTVTSAQKNPTAFYLCASSIGTGGGNEQFFGPGTRLTVL.

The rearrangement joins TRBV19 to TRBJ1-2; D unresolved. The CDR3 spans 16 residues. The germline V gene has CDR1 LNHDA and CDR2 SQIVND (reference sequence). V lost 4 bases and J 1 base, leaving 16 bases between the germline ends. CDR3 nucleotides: TGTGCCAGTAGTAACCCCCCCGGGAGAGATAACTATGGCTACACCTTC. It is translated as CASSNPPGRDNYGYTF.

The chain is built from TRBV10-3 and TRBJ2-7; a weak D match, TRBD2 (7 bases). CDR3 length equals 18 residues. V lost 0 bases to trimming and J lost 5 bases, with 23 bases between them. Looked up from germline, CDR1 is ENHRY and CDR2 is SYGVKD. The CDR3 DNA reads TGTGCCATCAGTGAGTCGATTGGGGGGGGCGCCTACGCTCACGAGCAGTACTTC. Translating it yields CAISESIGGGAYAHEQYF.

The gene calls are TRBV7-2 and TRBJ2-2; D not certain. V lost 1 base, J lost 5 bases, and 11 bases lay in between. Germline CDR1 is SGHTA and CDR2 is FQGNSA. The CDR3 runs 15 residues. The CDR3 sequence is CASSLVAARTGELFF. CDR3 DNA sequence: TGTGCCAGCAGCTTAGTTGCGGCTAGAACCGGGGAGCTGTTTTTT.

For the CDR3, the DNA is TGTGCCAGCAGCTTAGCGATGAGGGGCACAGATACGCAGTATTTT. This sequence encodes CASSLAMRGTDTQYF. This chain connects TRBV7-8 to TRBJ2-3, with a possible D match to TRBD2 (5 bases). The CDR3 sequence is 15 residues long. V was pared by 0 bases and J by 1 base, with 8 bases between. In germline, CDR1 is SGHVS, CDR2 FQNEAQ.

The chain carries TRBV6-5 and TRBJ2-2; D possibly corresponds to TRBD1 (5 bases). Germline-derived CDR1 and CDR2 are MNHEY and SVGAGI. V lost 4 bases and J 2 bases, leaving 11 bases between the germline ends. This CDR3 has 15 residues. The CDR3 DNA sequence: TGTGCCAGCAGTTTATCAGGGTATAACACCGGGGAGCTGTTTTTT. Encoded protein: CASSLSGYNTGELFF.

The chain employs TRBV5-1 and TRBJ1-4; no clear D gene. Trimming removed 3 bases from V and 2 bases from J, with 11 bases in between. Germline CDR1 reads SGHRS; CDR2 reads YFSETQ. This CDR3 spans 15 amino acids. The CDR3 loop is CASSSTGWTNEKLFF. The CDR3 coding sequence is TGCGCCAGCAGCTCGACCGGGTGGACTAATGAAAAACTGTTTTTT.

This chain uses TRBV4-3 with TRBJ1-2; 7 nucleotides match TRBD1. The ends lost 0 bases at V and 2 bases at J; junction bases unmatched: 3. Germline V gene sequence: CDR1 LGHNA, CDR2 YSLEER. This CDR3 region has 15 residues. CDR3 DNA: TGCGCCAGCAGCCAAGATAGGGGGCCAAACTATGGCTACACCTTC. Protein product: CASSQDRGPNYGYTF.

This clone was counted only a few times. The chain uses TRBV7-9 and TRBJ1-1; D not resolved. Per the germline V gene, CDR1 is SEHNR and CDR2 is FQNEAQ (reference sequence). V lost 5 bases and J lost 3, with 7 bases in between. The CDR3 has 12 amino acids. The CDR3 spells CASSPSDTEAFF. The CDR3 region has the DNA TGTGCCAGCAGCCCCTCGGACACTGAAGCTTTCTTT.

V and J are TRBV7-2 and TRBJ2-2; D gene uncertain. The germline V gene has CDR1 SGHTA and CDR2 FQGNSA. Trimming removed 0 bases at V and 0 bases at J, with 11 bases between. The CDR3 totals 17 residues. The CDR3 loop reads CASSLAPVRSNTGELFF. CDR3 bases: TGTGCCAGCAGCTTAGCACCAGTCAGGTCGAACACCGGGGAGCTGTTTTTT.

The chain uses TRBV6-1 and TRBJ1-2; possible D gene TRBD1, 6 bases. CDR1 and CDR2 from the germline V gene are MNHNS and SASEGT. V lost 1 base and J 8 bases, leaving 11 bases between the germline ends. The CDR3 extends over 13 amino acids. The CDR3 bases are TGTGCCAGCAGTGAAGGGTCAGGGGAGGGCTACACCTTC. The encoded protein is CASSEGSGEGYTF.

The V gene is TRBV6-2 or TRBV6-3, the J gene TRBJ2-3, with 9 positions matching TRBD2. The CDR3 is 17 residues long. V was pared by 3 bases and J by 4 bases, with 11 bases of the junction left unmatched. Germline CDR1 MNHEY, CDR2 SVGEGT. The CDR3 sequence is CASSYAPASGAADTQYF. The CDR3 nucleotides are TGTGCCAGCAGTTATGCTCCGGCTAGCGGGGCCGCAGATACGCAGTATTTT.

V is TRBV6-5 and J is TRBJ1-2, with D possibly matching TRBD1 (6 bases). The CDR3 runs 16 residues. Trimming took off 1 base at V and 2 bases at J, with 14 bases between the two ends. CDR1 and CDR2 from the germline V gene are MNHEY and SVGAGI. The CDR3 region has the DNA TGTGCCAGCAGTTACTGGCCACAGGGTCGGAACTATGGCTACACCTTC. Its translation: CASSYWPQGRNYGYTF.

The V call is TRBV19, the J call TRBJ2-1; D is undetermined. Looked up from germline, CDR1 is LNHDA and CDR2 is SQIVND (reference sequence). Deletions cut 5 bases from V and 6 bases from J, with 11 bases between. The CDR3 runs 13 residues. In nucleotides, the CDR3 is TGTGCCAGTAGTGTGGTGTCAGGCAATGAGCAGTTCTTC. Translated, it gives CASSVVSGNEQFF.

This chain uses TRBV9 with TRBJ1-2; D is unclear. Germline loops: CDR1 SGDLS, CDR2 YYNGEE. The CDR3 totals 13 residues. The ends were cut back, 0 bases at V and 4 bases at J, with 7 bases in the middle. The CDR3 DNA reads TGTGCCAGCAGCGTAGGATTGAGCTATGGCTACACCTTC. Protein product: CASSVGLSYGYTF.

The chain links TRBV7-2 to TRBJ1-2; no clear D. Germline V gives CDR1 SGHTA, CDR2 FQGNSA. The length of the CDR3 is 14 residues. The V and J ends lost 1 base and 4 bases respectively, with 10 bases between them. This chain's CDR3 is CASSLDAVLYGYTF. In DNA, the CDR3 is TGTGCCAGCAGCTTAGACGCAGTCCTCTATGGCTACACCTTC.

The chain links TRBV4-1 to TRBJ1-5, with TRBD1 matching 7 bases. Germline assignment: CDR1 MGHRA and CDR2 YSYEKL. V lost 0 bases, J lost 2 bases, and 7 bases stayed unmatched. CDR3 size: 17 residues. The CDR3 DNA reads TGCGCCAGCAGCCAAGATCAATACACAGGGGGCAATCAGCCCCAGCATTTT. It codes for CASSQDQYTGGNQPQHF.

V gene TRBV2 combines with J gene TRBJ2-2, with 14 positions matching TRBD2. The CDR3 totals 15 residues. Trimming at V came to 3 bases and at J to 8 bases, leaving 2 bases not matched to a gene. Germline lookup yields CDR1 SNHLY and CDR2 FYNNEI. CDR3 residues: CASSEGLAGAGELFF. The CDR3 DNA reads TGTGCCAGCAGTGAGGGACTAGCGGGGGCGGGGGAGCTGTTTTTT.

This CDR3 reads CASSPQGVNSPLHF. CDR3 nucleotides: TGTGCCAGCTCACCACAGGGGGTAAATTCACCCCTCCACTTT. The rearrangement links TRBV18 to TRBJ1-6; perhaps TRBD1 as D (6 bases). Trimming stripped 1 base from V and 7 bases from J, with 8 bases between. The V gene's germline CDR1 is KGHSH and CDR2 LQKENI. The CDR3 extends over 14 amino acids.

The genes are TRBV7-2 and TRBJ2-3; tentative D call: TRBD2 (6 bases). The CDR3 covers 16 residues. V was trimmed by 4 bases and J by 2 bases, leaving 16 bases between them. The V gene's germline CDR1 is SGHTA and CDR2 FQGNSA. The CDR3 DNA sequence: TGTGCCAGCAGCTCCTATCTTGGGGGGTCCACAGATACGCAGTATTTT. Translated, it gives CASSSYLGGSTDTQYF.

The CDR3 loop reads CASSLVPLRGLSGANVLTF. For the CDR3, the DNA is TGTGCCAGCAGCTTAGTCCCCCTGAGAGGCCTCTCTGGGGCCAACGTCCTGACTTTC. The chain is built from TRBV7-9 and TRBJ2-6, with unresolved D. The germline gives CDR1 SEHNR, CDR2 FQNEAQ (reference sequence). V gave up 1 base and J gave up 0 bases, with 16 bases separating them. The CDR3 sequence is 19 residues long.

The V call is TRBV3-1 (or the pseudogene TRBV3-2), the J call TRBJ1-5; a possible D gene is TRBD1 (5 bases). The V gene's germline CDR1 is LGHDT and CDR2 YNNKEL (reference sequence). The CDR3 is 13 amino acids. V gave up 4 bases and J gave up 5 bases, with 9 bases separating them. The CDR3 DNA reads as TGTGCCAGCAGCCCCAAGACAGATCAGCCCCAGCATTTT. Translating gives CASSPKTDQPQHF.

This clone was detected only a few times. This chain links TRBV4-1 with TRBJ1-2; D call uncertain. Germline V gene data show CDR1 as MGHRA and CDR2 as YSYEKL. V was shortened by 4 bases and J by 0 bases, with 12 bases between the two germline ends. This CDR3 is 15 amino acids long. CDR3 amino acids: CASSPTEGSNYGYTF. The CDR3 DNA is TGCGCCAGCAGCCCTACGGAGGGTTCTAACTATGGCTACACCTTC.

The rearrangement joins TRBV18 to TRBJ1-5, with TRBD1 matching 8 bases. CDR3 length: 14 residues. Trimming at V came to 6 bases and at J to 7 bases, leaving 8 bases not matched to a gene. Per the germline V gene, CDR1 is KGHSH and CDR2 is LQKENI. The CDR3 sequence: CASSDRQGRQPQHF. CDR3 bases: TGTGCCAGCTCGGACCGACAGGGGAGGCAGCCCCAGCATTTT.

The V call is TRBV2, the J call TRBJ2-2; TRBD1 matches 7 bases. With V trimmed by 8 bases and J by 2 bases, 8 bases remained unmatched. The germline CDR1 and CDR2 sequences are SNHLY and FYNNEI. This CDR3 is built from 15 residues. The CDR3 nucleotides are TGTGCCAGCGGAAGACAGGGACAAAACACCGGGGAGCTGTTTTTT. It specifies CASGRQGQNTGELFF.

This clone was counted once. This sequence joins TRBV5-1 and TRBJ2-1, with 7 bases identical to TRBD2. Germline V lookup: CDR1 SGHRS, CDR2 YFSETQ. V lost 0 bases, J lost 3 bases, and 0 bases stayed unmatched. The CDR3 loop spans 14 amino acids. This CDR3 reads CASSLGTSYNEQFF. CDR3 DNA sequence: TGCGCCAGCAGCTTGGGGACTAGCTACAATGAGCAGTTCTTC.

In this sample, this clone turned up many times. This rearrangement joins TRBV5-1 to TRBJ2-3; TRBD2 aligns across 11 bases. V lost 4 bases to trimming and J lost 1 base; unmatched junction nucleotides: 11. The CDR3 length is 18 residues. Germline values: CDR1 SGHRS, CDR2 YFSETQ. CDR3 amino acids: CASSLASGGSYRTDTQYF. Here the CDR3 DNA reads TGCGCCAGCAGCCTCGCTAGCGGGGGGAGCTACCGCACAGATACGCAGTATTTT.

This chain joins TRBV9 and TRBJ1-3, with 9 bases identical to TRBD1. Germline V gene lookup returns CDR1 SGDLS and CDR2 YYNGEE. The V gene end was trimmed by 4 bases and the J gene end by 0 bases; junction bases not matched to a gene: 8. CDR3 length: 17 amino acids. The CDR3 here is CASSPFGDRVSGNTIYF. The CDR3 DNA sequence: TGTGCCAGCAGCCCCTTTGGGGACAGGGTCTCTGGAAACACCATATATTTT.

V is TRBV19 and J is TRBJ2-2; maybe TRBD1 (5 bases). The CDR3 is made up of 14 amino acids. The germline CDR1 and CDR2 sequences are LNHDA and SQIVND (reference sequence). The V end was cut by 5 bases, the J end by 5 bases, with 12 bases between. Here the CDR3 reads CASSWQGGTGELFF. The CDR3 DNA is TGTGCCAGTAGTTGGCAGGGTGGTACCGGGGAGCTGTTTTTT.

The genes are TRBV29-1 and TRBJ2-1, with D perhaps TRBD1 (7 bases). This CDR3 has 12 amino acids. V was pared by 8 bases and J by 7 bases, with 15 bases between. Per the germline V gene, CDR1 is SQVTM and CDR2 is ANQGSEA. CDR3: CSTEAGGNEQFF. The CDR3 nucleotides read TGCAGCACAGAGGCAGGGGGGAATGAGCAGTTCTTC.

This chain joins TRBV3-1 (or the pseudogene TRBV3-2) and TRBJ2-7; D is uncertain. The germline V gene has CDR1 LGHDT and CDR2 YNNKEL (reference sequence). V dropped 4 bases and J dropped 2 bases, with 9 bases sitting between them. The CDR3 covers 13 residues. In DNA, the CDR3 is TGTGCCAGCAGCCGGCCGCTAGCCTACGAGCAGTACTTC. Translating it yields CASSRPLAYEQYF.

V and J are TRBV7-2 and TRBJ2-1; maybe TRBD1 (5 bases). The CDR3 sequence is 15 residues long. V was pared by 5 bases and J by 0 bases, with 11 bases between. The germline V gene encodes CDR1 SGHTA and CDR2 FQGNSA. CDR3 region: CASSLQDSSYNEQFF. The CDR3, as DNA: TGTGCCAGCAGCCTACAGGATAGCTCCTACAATGAGCAGTTCTTC. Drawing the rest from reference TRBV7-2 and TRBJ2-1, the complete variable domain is GAGVSQSPSNKVTEKGKDVELRCDPISGHTALYWYRQSLGQGLEFLIYFQGNSAPDKSGLPSDRFSAERTGGSVSTLTIQRTQQEDSAVYLCASSLQDSSYNEQFFGPGTRLTVL.